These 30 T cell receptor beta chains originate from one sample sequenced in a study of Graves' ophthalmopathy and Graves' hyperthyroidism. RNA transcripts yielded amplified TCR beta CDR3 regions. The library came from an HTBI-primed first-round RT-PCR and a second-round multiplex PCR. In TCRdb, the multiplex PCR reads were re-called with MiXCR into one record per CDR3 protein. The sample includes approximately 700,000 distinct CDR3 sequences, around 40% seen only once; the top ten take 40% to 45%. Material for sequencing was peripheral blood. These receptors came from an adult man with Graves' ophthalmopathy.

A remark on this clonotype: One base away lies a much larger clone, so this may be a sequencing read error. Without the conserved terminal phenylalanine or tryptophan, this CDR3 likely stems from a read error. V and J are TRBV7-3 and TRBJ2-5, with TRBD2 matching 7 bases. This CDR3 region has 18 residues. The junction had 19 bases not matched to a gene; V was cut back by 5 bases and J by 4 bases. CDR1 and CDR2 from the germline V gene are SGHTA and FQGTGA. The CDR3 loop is CASSPTPRVSGIGETQYL. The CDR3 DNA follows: TGTGCCAGCAGCCCAACCCCGAGAGTGAGCGGGATTGGAGAGACCCAGTACCTC.

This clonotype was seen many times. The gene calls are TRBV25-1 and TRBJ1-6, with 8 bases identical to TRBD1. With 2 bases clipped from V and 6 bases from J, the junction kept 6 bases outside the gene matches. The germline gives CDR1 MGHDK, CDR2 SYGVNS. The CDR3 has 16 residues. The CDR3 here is CASSEGQGFGNSPLHF. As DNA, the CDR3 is TGTGCCAGCAGTGAAGGACAGGGTTTCGGTAATTCACCCCTCCACTTT.

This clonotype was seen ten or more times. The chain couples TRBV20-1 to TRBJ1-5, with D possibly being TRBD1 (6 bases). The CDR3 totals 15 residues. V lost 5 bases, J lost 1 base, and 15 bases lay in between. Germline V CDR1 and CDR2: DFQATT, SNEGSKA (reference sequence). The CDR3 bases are TGCAGTGCTGGAGCTACAGGGCGCAGCAATCAGCCCCAGCATTTT. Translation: CSAGATGRSNQPQHF.

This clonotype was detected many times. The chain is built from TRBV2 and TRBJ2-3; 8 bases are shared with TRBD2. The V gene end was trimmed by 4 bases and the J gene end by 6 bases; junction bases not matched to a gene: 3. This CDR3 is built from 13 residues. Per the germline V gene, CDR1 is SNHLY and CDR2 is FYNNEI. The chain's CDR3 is CASSGTSSDTQYF. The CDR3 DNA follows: TGTGCCAGCAGTGGGACTAGCTCGGATACGCAGTATTTT.

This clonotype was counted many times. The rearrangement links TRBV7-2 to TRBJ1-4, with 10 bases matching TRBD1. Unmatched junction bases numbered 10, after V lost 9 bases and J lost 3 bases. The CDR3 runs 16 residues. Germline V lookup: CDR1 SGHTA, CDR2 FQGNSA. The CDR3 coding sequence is TGTGCCAGTATGGGACAGGGGAGGCTAGCTAATGAAAAACTGTTTTTT. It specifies CASMGQGRLANEKLFF.

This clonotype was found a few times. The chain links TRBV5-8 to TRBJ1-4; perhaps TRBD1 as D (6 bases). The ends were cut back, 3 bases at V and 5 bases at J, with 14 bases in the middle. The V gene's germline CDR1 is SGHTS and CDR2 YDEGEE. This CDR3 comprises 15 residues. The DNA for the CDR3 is TGTGCCAGCAGCTGGAGGGGGAAGACAAATGAAAAACTGTTTTTT. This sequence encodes CASSWRGKTNEKLFF.

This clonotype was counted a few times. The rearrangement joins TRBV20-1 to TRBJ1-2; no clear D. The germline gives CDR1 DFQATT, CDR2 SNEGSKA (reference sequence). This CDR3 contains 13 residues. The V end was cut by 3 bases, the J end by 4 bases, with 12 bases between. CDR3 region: CSASPQGGYGYTF. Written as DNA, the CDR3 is TGCAGTGCTAGTCCACAAGGAGGCTATGGCTACACCTTC.

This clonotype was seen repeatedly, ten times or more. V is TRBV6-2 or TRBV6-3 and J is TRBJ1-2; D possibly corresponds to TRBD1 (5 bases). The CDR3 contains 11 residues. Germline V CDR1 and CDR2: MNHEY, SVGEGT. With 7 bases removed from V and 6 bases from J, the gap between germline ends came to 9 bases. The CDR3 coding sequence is TGTGCCAGCAAAGCGGGGCATGGCTACACCTTC. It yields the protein CASKAGHGYTF.

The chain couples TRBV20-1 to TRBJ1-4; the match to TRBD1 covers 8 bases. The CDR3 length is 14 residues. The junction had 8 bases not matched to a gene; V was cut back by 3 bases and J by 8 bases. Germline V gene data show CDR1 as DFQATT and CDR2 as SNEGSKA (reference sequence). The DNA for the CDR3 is TGCAGTGCTAGGCTTAAGGGGGACAGGGAAAAACTGTTTTTT. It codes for CSARLKGDREKLFF.

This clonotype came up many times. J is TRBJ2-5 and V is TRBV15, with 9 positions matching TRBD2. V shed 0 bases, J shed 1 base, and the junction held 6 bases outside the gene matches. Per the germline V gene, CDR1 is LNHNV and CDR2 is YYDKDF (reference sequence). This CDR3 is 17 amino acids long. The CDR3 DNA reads TGTGCCACCAGCAGAGATCTCGCGGGAGGGGCCCAAGAGACCCAGTACTTC. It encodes CATSRDLAGGAQETQYF. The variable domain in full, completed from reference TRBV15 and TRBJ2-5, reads DAMVIQNPRYQVTQFGKPVTLSCSQTLNHNVMYWYQQKSSQAPKLLFHYYDKDFNNEADTPDNFQSRRPNTSFCFLDIRSPGLGDTAMYLCATSRDLAGGAQETQYFGPGTRLLVL.

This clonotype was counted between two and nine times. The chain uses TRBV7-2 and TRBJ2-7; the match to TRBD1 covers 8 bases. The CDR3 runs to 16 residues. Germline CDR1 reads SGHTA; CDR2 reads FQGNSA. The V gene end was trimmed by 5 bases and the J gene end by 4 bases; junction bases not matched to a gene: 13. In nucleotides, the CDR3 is TGTGCCAGCAGCGCAGGGTGGCGGACAGGGTGGTACGAGCAGTACTTC. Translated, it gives CASSAGWRTGWYEQYF.

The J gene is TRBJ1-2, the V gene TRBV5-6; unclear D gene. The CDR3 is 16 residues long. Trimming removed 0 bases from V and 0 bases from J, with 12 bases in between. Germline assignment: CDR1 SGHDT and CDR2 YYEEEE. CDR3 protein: CASSLVTATTNYGYTF. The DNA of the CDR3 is TGTGCCAGCAGCTTGGTAACAGCTACTACTAACTATGGCTACACCTTC.

CDR3 sequence: CASRLQGTGELFF. The CDR3 DNA reads as TGTGCCAGCAGGCTACAGGGTACCGGGGAGCTGTTTTTT. The chain combines TRBV25-1 with TRBJ2-2, with a weak D call TRBD1 (6 bases). This CDR3 is 13 amino acids long. Germline V gene sequence: CDR1 MGHDK, CDR2 SYGVNS. V gave up 6 bases and J gave up 5 bases, with 10 bases separating them.

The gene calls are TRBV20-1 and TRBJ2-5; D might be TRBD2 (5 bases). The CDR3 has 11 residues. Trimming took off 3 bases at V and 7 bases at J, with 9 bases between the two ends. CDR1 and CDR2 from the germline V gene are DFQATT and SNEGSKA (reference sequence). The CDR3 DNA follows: TGCAGTGCTAGTGAGGGAGCGACCCAGTACTTC. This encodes CSASEGATQYF.

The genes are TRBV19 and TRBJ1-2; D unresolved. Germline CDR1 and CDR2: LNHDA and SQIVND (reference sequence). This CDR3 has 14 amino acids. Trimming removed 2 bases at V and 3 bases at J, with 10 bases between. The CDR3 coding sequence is TGTGCCAGTAGTATAAGTAGGGAATACTATGGCTACACCTTC. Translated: CASSISREYYGYTF.

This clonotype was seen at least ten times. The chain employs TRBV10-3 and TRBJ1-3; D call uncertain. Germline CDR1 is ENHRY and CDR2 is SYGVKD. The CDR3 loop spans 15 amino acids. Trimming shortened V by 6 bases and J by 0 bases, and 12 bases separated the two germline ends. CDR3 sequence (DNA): TGTGCCATCAGGCCAGAGGTAAGCTCTGGAAACACCATATATTTT. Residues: CAIRPEVSSGNTIYF.

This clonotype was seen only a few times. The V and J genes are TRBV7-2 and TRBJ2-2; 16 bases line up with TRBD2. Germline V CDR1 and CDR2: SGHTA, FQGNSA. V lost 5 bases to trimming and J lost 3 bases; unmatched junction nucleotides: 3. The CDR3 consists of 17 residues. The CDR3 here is CASSPGTSGGDTGELFF. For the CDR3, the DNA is TGTGCCAGCAGCCCTGGGACTAGCGGGGGGGACACCGGGGAGCTGTTTTTT. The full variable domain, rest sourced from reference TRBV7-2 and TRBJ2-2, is GAGVSQSPSNKVTEKGKDVELRCDPISGHTALYWYRQSLGQGLEFLIYFQGNSAPDKSGLPSDRFSAERTGGSVSTLTIQRTQQEDSAVYLCASSPGTSGGDTGELFFGEGSRLTVL.

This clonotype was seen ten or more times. CDR3 DNA sequence: TGTGCCAGCAGCGAGGATATGGCCTACGAGCAGTACTTC. Its translation: CASSEDMAYEQYF. The chain carries TRBV2 and TRBJ2-7; no reliable D call. Germline V gene lookup returns CDR1 SNHLY and CDR2 FYNNEI. This CDR3 region has 13 residues. With 6 bases removed from V and 2 bases from J, the gap between germline ends came to 11 bases.

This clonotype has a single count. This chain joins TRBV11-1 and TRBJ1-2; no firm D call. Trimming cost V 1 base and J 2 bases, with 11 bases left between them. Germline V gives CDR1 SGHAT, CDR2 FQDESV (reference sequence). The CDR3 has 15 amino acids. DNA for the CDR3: TGTGCCAGCAGCTTAGGGGAGCCGGGAAACTATGGCTACACCTTC. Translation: CASSLGEPGNYGYTF. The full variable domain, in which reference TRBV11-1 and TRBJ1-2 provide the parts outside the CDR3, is EAEVAQSPRYKITEKSQAVAFWCDPISGHATLYWYRQILGQGPELLVQFQDESVVDDSQLPKDRFSAERLKGVDSTLKIQPAELGDSAMYLCASSLGEPGNYGYTFGSGTRLTVV.

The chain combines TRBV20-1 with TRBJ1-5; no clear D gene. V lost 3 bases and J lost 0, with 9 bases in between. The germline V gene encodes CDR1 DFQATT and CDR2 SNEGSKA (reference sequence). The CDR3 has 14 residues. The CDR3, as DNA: TGCAGTGCTAGTCGTGGGGATAGCAATCAGCCCCAGCATTTT. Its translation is CSASRGDSNQPQHF.

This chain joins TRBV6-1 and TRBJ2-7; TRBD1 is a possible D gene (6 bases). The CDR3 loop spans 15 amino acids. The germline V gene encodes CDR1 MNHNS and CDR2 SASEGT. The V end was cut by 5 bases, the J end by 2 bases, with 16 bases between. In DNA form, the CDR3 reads TGTGCCAGCAGTCCGGAGGAGGCAGGGGCCTACGAGCAGTACTTC. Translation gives CASSPEEAGAYEQYF.

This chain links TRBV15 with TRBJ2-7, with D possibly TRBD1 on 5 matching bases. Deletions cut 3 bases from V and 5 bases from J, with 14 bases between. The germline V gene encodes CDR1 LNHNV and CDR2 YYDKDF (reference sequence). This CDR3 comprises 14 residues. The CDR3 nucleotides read TGTGCCACCAGCAGTGTAGGGGCTCGCGACGAGCAGTACTTC. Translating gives CATSSVGARDEQYF.

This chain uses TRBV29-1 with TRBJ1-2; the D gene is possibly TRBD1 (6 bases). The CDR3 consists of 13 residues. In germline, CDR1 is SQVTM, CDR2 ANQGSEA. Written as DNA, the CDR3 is TGCAGTGCCGGAGGACAGAGGGCTGGTGGCTACACCTTC. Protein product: CSAGGQRAGGYTF.

Written as DNA, the CDR3 is TGTGCCAGCAGGCGGAGTTCGTCTGAAGCTTTCTTT. This gives the protein CASRRSSSEAFF. V gene TRBV6-6 combines with J gene TRBJ1-1; no clear D. The germline CDR1 and CDR2 sequences are MNHNY and SVGAGI (reference sequence). The CDR3 extends over 12 amino acids. V was shortened by 6 bases and J by 6 bases, with 11 bases between the two germline ends.

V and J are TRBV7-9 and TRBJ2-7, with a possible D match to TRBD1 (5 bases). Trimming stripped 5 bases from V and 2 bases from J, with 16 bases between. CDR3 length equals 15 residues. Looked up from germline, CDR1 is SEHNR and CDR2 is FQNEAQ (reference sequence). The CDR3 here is CASSAGHPPTYEQYF. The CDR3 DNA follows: TGTGCCAGCAGCGCCGGACACCCACCGACCTACGAGCAGTACTTC.

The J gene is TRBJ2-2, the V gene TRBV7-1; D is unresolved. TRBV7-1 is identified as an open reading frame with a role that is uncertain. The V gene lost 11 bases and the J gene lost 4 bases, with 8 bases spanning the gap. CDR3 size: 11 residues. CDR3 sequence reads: CAGQSTGELFF. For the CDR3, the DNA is TGTGCCGGGCAGAGCACCGGGGAGCTGTTTTTT.

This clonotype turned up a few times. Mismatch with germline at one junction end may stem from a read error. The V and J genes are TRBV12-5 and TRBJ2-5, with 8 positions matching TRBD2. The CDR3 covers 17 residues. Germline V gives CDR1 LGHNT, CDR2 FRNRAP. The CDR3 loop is CASSEDLTSATQETQYF. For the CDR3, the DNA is TGTGCCAGCAGTGAAGATTTGACTAGCGCTACCCAAGAAACCCAGTACTTC.

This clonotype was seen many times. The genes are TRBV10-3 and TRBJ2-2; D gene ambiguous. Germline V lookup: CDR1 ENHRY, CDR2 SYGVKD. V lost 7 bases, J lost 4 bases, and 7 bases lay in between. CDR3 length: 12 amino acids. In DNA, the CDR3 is TGTGCCATCACAGACCTCACCGGGGAGCTGTTTTTT. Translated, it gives CAITDLTGELFF.

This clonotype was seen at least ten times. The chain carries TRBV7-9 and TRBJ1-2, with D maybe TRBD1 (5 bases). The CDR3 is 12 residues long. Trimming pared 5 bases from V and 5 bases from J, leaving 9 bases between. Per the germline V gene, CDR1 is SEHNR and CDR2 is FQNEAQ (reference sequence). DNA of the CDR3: TGTGCCAGCAGCAGCACAGGATATGGCTACACCTTC. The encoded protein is CASSSTGYGYTF.

The CDR3 sequence: CATSRGGDGANEQYF. For the CDR3, the DNA is TGTGCCACCAGCAGAGGGGGGGACGGGGCCAACGAGCAGTACTTC. V is TRBV15 and J is TRBJ2-7, with D maybe TRBD2 (6 bases). The CDR3 consists of 15 residues. In germline, CDR1 is LNHNV, CDR2 YYDKDF (reference sequence). Trimming cost V 1 base and J 5 bases, with 15 bases left between them.